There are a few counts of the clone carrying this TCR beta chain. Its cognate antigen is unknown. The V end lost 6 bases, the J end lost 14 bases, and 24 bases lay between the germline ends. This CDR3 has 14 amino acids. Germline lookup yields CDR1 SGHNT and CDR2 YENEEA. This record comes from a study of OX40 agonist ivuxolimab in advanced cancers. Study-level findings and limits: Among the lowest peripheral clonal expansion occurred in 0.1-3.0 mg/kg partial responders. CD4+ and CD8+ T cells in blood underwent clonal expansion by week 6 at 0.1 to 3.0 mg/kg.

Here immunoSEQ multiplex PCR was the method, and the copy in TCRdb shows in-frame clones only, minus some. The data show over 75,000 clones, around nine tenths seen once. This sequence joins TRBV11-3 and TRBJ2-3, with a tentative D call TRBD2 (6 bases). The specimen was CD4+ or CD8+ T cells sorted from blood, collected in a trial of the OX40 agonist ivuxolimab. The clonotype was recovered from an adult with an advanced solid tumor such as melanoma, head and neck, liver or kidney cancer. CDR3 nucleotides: TGTGCCAGCAGTCCTAACAGGAGGGGAGAGGTAGTGTATTTT. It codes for CASSPNRRGEVVYF.